The present T cell receptor (beta chain) was sequenced within a study of shared clonotypes between healthy human individuals. Assay used: immunoSEQ multiplex PCR; TCRdb lists only in-frame clones, some missing. Of 550,000 to 750,000 clones in the sample, roughly 96% were seen once. From germline, CDR1 is MDHEN and CDR2 SYDVKM. This CDR3 is built from 14 residues. V was cut by 7 bases and J by 3 bases, with 12 bases left in between. Naive CD8 cells, CD45RO-negative and positively selected for CCR7, excluded terminally differentiated effector memory CD45RA+ cells. All participating donors were Caucasian adults from Nashville, Tennessee.

The clonotype was recovered from a woman in her twenties or thirties in good health. The sample was naive CD8+ T cells sorted from blood. The V gene is TRBV28, the J gene TRBJ2-2, with D unclear. The CDR3 is CASTENGYTGELFF. CDR3 nucleotide sequence: TGTGCCAGCACCGAGAATGGGTACACCGGGGAGCTGTTTTTT.